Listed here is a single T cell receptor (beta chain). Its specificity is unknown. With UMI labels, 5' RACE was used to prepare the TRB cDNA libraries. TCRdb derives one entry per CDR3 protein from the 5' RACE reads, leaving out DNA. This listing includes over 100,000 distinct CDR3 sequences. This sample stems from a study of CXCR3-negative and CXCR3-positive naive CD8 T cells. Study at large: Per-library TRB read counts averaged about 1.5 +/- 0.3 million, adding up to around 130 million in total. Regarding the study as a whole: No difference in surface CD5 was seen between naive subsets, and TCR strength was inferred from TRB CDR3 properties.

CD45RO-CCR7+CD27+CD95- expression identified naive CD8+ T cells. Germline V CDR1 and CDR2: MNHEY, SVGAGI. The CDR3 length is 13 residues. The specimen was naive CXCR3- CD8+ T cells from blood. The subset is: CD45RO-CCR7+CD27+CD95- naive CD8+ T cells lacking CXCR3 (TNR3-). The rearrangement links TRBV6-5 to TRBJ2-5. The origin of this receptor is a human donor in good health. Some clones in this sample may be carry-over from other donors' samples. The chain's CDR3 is CASSFLDGETQYF.